The 10 T cell receptor beta chains below all came from one sample that was sequenced in a study of lymphopenia after photon versus proton radiotherapy. Profiled with immunoSEQ multiplex PCR; TCRdb holds only in-frame clones, not every one. This sample has some 30,000 clones; roughly 89% occur once, and the top ten carry approximately 7%. The sample consisted of peripheral blood, taken from a patient treated with proton-based radiotherapy. These receptors were obtained from a woman in her seventies with pancreatic cancer. Some clones in this sample may be carry-over from other donors' samples.

This clone has only one observation. The V call is TRBV28, the J call TRBJ1-5, with 8 nucleotides matching TRBD1. The CDR3 totals 14 residues. The V gene's germline CDR1 is MDHEN and CDR2 SYDVKM. Trimming took 4 bases from V and 6 from J; bases not matched to a gene: 5. CDR3 nucleotides: TGTGCCAGCAGTTCGGGACAGGTGCCTCAGCCCCAGCATTTT. This translates into CASSSGQVPQPQHF.

CDR3 in DNA: TGCGCCAGCAGTCGGGACAGGAGCGAAGAGACCCAGTACTTC. As protein: CASSRDRSEETQYF. V and J are TRBV10-1 and TRBJ2-5; 8 bases align to TRBD1. Trimming took 5 bases from V and 3 from J; bases not matched to a gene: 5. The germline V gene encodes CDR1 WNHNN and CDR2 SYGVQD (reference sequence). The CDR3 extends over 14 amino acids.

This clone was seen just once. The chain carries TRBV7-9 and TRBJ1-3; D remains unclear. The length of the CDR3 is 17 residues. CDR1 is SEHNR and CDR2 is FQNEAQ in the germline V gene (reference sequence). Trimming took off 1 base at V and 2 bases at J, with 15 bases between the two ends. In nucleotides, the CDR3 is TGTGCCAGCAGCTTAGAGGTCATGCGCCGTGCTGGAAACACCATATATTTT. It translates to CASSLEVMRRAGNTIYF.

This clone was seen once. The chain couples TRBV5-8 to TRBJ1-6, with a possible D match to TRBD1 (5 bases). Germline loops: CDR1 SGHTS, CDR2 YDEGEE. The CDR3 runs 14 residues. V was cut by 4 bases and J by 6 bases, with 11 bases left in between. The CDR3 bases are TGTGCCAGCAGCATCACCGGGACTAATTCACCCCTCCACTTT. Translated: CASSITGTNSPLHF.

The rearrangement links TRBV5-5 to TRBJ2-7; D may be TRBD2 (5 bases). The CDR3 is 14 residues long. V lost 0 bases and J lost 1, with 8 bases in between. Germline V CDR1 and CDR2: SGHKS, YYEKEE (reference sequence). The CDR3 bases are TGTGCCAGCAGCTTGGACTGGACTTCCTACGAGCAGTACTTC. Its protein product is CASSLDWTSYEQYF.

The rearrangement joins TRBV9 to TRBJ2-2; D gene uncertain. CDR3 length: 13 residues. From germline, CDR1 is SGDLS and CDR2 YYNGEE. V was shortened by 3 bases and J by 7 bases, with 10 bases between the two germline ends. CDR3 protein: CASSARTSGELFF. CDR3 nucleotides: TGTGCCAGCAGCGCCCGGACGAGCGGGGAGCTGTTTTTT.

This clone was seen a handful of times. This chain joins TRBV6-1 and TRBJ2-7; D is undetermined. Looked up from germline, CDR1 is MNHNS and CDR2 is SASEGT. This CDR3 contains 12 residues. V lost 7 bases, J lost 3 bases, and 10 bases lay in between. The chain's CDR3 is CASTTEFYEQYF. CDR3 coding DNA: TGTGCCAGCACCACAGAATTCTACGAGCAGTACTTC.

This clone was seen a single time. This chain joins TRBV14 and TRBJ1-5, with no clear D. Germline V gene data show CDR1 as SGHDN and CDR2 as FVKESK. The CDR3 has 12 residues. Trimming removed 1 base from V and 8 bases from J, with 6 bases in between. CDR3 DNA sequence: TGTGCCAGCAGCCAAGTCGGGGAGCCCCAGCATTTT. The encoded protein is CASSQVGEPQHF.

This clone was detected once. V gene TRBV6-4 combines with J gene TRBJ2-2, with a weak D call TRBD1 (5 bases). V lost 5 bases, J lost 7 bases, and 14 bases lay in between. From germline, CDR1 is MRHNA and CDR2 SNTAGT. The CDR3 runs 14 residues. The CDR3 protein is CASSPGQGSGELFF. The CDR3, as DNA: TGTGCCAGCAGTCCCGGCCAGGGTAGCGGGGAGCTGTTTTTT.

The CDR3 region is CASSSALGLENEQFF. CDR3 DNA: TGCGCCAGCAGCTCGGCCCTGGGACTAGAAAATGAGCAGTTCTTC. This chain links TRBV5-1 with TRBJ2-1, with 8 bases matching TRBD2. CDR1 is SGHRS, CDR2 YFSETQ, per germline. The CDR3 extends over 15 amino acids. V was pared by 3 bases and J by 7 bases, with 9 bases of the junction left unmatched.